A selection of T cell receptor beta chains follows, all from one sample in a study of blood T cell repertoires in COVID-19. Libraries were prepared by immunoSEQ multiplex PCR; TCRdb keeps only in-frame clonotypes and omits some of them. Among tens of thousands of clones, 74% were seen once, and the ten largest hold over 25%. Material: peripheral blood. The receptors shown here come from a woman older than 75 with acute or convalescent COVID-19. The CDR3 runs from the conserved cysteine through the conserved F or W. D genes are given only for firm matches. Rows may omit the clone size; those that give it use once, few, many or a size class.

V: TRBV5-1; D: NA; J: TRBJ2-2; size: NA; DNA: TGCGCCAGCAGCTTGGGCCCCGTGGAGACCGGGGAGCTGTTTTTT; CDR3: CASSLGPVETGELFF
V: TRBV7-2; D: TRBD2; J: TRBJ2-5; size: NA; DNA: TGTGCCAGCAGCGTTAGCGGGAGTGGAGAGACCCAGTACTTC; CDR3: CASSVSGSGETQYF
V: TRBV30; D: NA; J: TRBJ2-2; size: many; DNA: TGTGCCTGGGATCGGCAGGACACCGGGGAGCTGTTTTTT; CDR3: CAWDRQDTGELFF
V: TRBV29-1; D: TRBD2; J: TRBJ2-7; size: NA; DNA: TGCAGCGTTTTCCTGGGGCTAGCGGAGGGCGAGCAGTACTTC; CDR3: CSVFLGLAEGEQYF
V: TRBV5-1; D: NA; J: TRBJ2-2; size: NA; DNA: TGCGCCAGCAGCTTGGGACAGGTGAACACCGGGGAGCTGTTTTTT; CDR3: CASSLGQVNTGELFF
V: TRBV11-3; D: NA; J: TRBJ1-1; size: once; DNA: TGTGCCAGCAGCTTAGCCAGGGGAAACACTGAAGCTTTCTTT; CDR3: CASSLARGNTEAFF
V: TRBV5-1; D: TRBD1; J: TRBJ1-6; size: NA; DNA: TGCGCCAGCAGCCCCCAAACCGGGACAGGGAATTCACCCCTCCACTTT; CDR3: CASSPQTGTGNSPLHF
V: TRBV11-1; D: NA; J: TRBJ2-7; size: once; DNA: TGTGCCAGCAGCTTATGGCAGGGGCACTACGAGCAGTACTTC; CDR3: CASSLWQGHYEQYF
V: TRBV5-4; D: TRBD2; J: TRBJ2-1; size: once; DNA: TGTGCCAGCAGCCTACTAGCGGGTGGCTACAATGAGCAGTTCTTC; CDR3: CASSLLAGGYNEQFF
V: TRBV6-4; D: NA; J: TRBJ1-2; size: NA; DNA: TGTGCCAGCAGTGCTCGGGAGGGCTATGGCTACACCTTC; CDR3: CASSAREGYGYTF